This is a list of T cell receptor beta chains from one sample in a study of T cell changes during pregnancy in multiple sclerosis. Assay used: immunoSEQ multiplex PCR; TCRdb lists only in-frame clones, some missing. Here the sample spans some 46,000 clones, around 92% being singletons. The sample in question was peripheral blood, obtained in the third trimester of pregnancy. These receptors originate from a female donor with multiple sclerosis, enrolled in a pregnancy study. The CDR3 runs from the conserved cysteine through the conserved F or W. The D gene is left open where the match is weak. Size values are once, few and many counts, or a class for expanded clones, and some rows have none.

j_gene,d_gene,v_gene,abundance,CDR3aa,CDR3nt
TRBJ2-3,.,TRBV6-5,.,CASMFPGTDTQYF,TGTGCCAGCATGTTTCCCGGCACAGATACGCAGTATTTT
TRBJ2-2,TRBD2,TRBV4-3,.,CASSQGLAGGRSGELFF,TGCGCCAGCAGCCAGGGACTAGCGGGAGGGCGGTCCGGGGAGCTGTTTTTT
TRBJ1-4,.,TRBV7-9,once,CASSSSPVGEKLFF,TGTGCCAGCAGCTCATCTCCAGTTGGTGAAAAACTGTTTTTT
TRBJ2-1,.,TRBV5-1,.,CASSSSGVSNEQFF,TGCGCCAGCAGCTCATCGGGAGTGTCAAATGAGCAGTTCTTC
TRBJ2-3,.,TRBV7-9,once,CASSSLTGRITSTDTQYF,TGTGCCAGCAGCTCTTTAACCGGGAGAATCACTAGCACAGATACGCAGTATTTT
TRBJ1-6,.,TRBV13,.,CASSLGGGDNSPLHF,TGTGCCAGCAGCTTAGGCGGCGGCGATAATTCACCCCTCCACTTT
TRBJ1-6,.,TRBV6-5,.,CASSSSHNSPLHF,TGTGCCAGCAGTTCCAGTCACAATTCACCCCTCCACTTT
TRBJ2-1,TRBD2,TRBV4-3,.,CASSRGREVYNEQFF,TGCGCCAGCAGCCGAGGGCGGGAGGTATACAATGAGCAGTTCTTC
TRBJ2-3,.,TRBV13,.,CASGRLGHDTQYF,TGTGCCAGCGGTCGACTAGGTCACGATACGCAGTATTTT
TRBJ2-5,TRBD1,TRBV7-7,.,CASSPDRAKTQYF,TGTGCTAGCAGCCCAGACAGGGCGAAGACCCAGTACTTC
TRBJ2-5,.,TRBV1,few,CTSSQDILAGVQETQYF,TGCACCAGCAGCCAAGATATCCTAGCGGGGGTACAAGAGACCCAGTACTTC
TRBJ1-1,.,TRBV15,.,CATSRPLDTEAFF,TGTGCCACCAGCAGACCACTAGACACTGAAGCTTTCTTT
TRBJ1-2,TRBD1,TRBV28,.,CASSFGTANYGYTF,TGTGCCAGCAGTTTCGGGACAGCTAACTATGGCTACACCTTC